This TCR beta chain was recorded in a study of cytomegalovirus exposure and HLA in healthy donors. Study-wide points: Overall, roughly 150 TCR beta chains were annotated as cytomegalovirus-associated.

The PCR made use of 60 Vbeta and 13 Jbeta primers. Profiling relied on immunoSEQ multiplex PCR, and the TCRdb table lists in-frame clones only, not all of them. Among about 190,000 clones listed, around 87% were seen once. Regarding this clone: Its antigen is unidentified. An end of the junction does not agree with germline; a read error may underlie this.

The sequenced sample was PBMCs. The origin of this receptor is a man aged 25-45 years in good health and CMV-seronegative.

The CDR3 bases are TGTGCCAGCAGCAGGGGCACGTCGAACACTGAAGTTTTCTTT. Translation: CASSRGTSNTEVFF. The chain carries TRBV6-5 and TRBJ1-1, with D possibly matching TRBD1 (6 bases). There are 14 residues in the CDR3. Germline CDR1 reads MNHEY; CDR2 reads SVGAGI.